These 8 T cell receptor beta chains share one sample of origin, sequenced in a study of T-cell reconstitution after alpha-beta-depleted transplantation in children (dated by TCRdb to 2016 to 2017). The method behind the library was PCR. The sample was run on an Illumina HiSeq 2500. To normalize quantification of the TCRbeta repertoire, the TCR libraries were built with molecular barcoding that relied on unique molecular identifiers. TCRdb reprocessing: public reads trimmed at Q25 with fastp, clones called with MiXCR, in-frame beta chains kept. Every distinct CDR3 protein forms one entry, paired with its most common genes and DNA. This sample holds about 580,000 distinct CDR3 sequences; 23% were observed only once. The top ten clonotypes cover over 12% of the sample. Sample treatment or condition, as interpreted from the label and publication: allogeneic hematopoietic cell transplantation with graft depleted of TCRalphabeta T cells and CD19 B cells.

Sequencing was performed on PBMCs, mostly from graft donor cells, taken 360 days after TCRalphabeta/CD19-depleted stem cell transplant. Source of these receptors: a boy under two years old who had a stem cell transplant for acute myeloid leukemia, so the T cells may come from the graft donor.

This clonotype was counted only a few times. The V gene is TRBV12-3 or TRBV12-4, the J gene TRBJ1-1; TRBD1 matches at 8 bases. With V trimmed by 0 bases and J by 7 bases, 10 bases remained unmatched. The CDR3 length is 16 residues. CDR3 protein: CASSLAYRTGKGEAFF. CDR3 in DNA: TGTGCCAGCAGTTTAGCGTATCGGACAGGGAAAGGTGAAGCTTTCTTT.

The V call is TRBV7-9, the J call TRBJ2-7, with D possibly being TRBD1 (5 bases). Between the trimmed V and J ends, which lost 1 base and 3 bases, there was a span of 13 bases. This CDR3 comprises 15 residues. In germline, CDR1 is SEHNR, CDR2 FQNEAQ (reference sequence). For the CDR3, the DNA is TGTGCCAGCAGCTTAGGCGACAGAAGCCTCTACGAGCAGTACTTC. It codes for CASSLGDRSLYEQYF. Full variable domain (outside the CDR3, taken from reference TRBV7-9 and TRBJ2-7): DTGVSQNPRHKITKRGQNVTFRCDPISEHNRLYWYRQTLGQGPEFLTYFQNEAQLEKSRLLSDRFSAERPKGSFSTLEIQRTEQGDSAMYLCASSLGDRSLYEQYFGPGTRLTVT.

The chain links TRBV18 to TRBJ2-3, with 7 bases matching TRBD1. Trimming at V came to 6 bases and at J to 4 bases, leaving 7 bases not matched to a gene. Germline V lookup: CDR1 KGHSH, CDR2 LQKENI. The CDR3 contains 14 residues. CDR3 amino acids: CASSFTTGADTQYF. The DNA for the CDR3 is TGTGCCAGCTCTTTCACAACAGGGGCAGATACGCAGTATTTT.

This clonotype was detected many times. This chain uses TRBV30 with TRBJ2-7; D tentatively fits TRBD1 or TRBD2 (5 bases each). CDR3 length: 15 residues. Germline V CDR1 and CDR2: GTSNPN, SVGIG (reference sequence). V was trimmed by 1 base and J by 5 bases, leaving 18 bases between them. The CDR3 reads CAWSEGRGVRDEQYF. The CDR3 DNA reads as TGTGCCTGGAGTGAGGGGCGAGGGGTTCGGGACGAGCAGTACTTC. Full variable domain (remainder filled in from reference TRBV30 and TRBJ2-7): SQTIHQWPATLVQPVGSPLSLECTVEGTSNPNLYWYRQAAGRGLQLLFYSVGIGQISSEVPQNLSASRPQDRQFILSSKKLLLSDSGFYLCAWSEGRGVRDEQYFGPGTRLTVT.

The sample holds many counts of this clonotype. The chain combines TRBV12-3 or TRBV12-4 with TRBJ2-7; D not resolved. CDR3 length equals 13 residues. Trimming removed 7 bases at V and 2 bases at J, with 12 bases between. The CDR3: CASTLRHTYEQYV. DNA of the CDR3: TGTGCCAGCACCCTAAGACATACCTACGAGCAGTACGTC.

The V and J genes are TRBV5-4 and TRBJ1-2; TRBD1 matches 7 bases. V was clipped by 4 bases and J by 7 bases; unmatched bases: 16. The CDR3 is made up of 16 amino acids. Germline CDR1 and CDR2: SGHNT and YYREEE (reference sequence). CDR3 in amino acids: CASSPNSPDRASGYTF. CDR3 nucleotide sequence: TGTGCCAGCAGCCCCAATTCCCCAGACAGGGCGAGTGGCTACACCTTC.

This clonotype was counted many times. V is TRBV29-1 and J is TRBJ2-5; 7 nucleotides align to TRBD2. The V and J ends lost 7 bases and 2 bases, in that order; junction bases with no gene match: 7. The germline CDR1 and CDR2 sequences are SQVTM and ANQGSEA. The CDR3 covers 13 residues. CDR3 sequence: CSAEGGPQETQYF. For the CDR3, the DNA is TGCAGCGCCGAGGGAGGGCCTCAAGAGACCCAGTACTTC.

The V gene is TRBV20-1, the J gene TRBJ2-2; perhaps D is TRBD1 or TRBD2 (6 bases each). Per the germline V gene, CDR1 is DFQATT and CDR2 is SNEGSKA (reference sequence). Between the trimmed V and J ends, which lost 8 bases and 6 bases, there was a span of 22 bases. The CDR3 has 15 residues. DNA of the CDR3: TGCAGTACAACCCCGAGGGGGGCATGGTCCGGGGAGCTGTTTTTT. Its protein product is CSTTPRGAWSGELFF.